The sequence of this T cell receptor (beta chain) was determined in a study of cytomegalovirus exposure and HLA in healthy donors. Study-wide points: According to the study, some 160 TCR beta chains were cytomegalovirus-associated.

For this clone: Its antigen is currently unknown.

Profiled with immunoSEQ multiplex PCR; TCRdb holds only in-frame clones, not every one. The sample has about 72,000 clones; roughly 94% are singletons. The CDR3 has 14 amino acids. The germline V gene has CDR1 SGHVT and CDR2 SQSDAQ. The V gene lost 5 bases and the J gene lost 5 bases, with 15 bases spanning the gap. What was sequenced was PBMCs. The chain links TRBV7-4 to TRBJ1-2, with D perhaps TRBD1 (6 bases). This clonotype was obtained from a woman aged 18-30 years in good health and CMV-seronegative. The CDR3 spells CASSPGEGGYGYTF. CDR3 DNA sequence: TGTGCCAGCAGCCCGGGGGAGGGGGGGTATGGCTACACCTTC.